The clone carrying this T cell receptor beta chain occurred once. Its antigen is undetermined. This sample is drawn from a study of identifying expanded T cells in peripheral blood. Using immunoSEQ multiplex PCR, the repertoire was profiled, and TCRdb retains in-frame clones only, with some absent. The sample has around 78,000 clones, approximately 84% seen once. Study results and caveats: Clone count variance between approximately 2-week samples rose with total template count. Differentially abundant clones: around 1.1 between replicates, about 15 at 2 to 3 weeks, 19 to 20 at four.

The sequenced material came from blood. This sequence originates from a person aged 18 to 75 in good health.

CDR3 amino acids: CASSLEDRTAFRHF. The CDR3 DNA sequence: TGTGCCAGCAGTTTGGAGGATAGGACGGCCTTCCGACATTTT. The V and J genes are TRBV28 and TRBJ1-5; D uncertain. CDR3 size: 14 residues. Germline loops: CDR1 MDHEN, CDR2 SYDVKM. V lost 3 bases to trimming and J lost 16 bases, with 22 bases between them.